Shown below are 10 T cell receptor beta chains from a single sample sequenced in a study of blood T cell repertoires in COVID-19 (dated by TCRdb to the early 2020s). Preparation of the library involved the immunoSEQ multiplex PCR assay. The clones in this table, taken by TCRdb from immuneACCESS, are in-frame only. Not every clone is retained; where verified, under half of the shortfall comes from an unresolved V gene, and the cause of the rest is unknown. A total of about 160,000 clones appear in this sample, 80% of them only once. The ten largest account for approximately 3.6% of the sample. Specimen: PBMCs or T cells enriched from blood (not recorded which). The origin of the receptors is a woman aged 55-70 years who had recovered from COVID-19.

V usage is TRBV6-1 and J usage is TRBJ1-2; D perhaps matches TRBD1 (5 bases). CDR1 is MNHNS, CDR2 SASEGT, per germline. Trimming removed 3 bases at V and 4 bases at J, with 6 bases between. The CDR3 spans 12 residues. CDR3 DNA: TGTGCCAGCAGTGATCAGGGCTATGGCTACACCTTC. As protein: CASSDQGYGYTF.

This chain uses TRBV4-2 with TRBJ2-7, with 9 nucleotides matching TRBD2. The CDR3 runs to 16 residues. Looked up from germline, CDR1 is LGHNA and CDR2 is YNFKEQ. Trimming at V came to 4 bases and at J to 5 bases, leaving 12 bases not matched to a gene. The CDR3 DNA is TGTGCCAGCAGCCCCCTATCGAGCGGGGGGCCTCACGAGCAGTACTTC. This sequence encodes CASSPLSSGGPHEQYF.

The rearrangement links TRBV5-8 to TRBJ1-3; 8 bases fit TRBD1. Germline CDR1 reads SGHTS; CDR2 reads YDEGEE. This CDR3 is 15 amino acids long. With V trimmed by 4 bases and J by 1 base, 4 bases remained unmatched. The CDR3: CASSERTGSGNTIYF. In DNA form, the CDR3 reads TGTGCCAGCAGCGAACGGACAGGGTCTGGAAACACCATATATTTT.

This clone was picked up a small number of times. This sample includes further DNA sequences coding for the same CDR3. The chain couples TRBV2 to TRBJ1-1, with a possible D match to TRBD1 (6 bases). Germline CDR1 and CDR2: SNHLY and FYNNEI. The CDR3 has 12 residues. V lost 4 bases, J lost 5 bases, and 8 bases lay in between. CDR3 DNA sequence: TGTGCCAGCAGTGTACAGGGAACTGAAGCTTTCTTT. Amino acids: CASSVQGTEAFF.

This clone was observed a few times. The rearrangement joins TRBV3-1 (or the pseudogene TRBV3-2) to TRBJ2-5; weak D call: TRBD1 (6 bases). Per germline, CDR1 LGHDT and CDR2 YNNKEL (reference sequence). CDR3 length equals 13 residues. V was shortened by 6 bases and J by 3 bases, with 11 bases between the two germline ends. As DNA, the CDR3 is TGTGCCAGCAGTCGCAGGGGCGAAGAGACCCAGTACTTC. Translated: CASSRRGEETQYF.

As DNA, the CDR3 is TGTGCCAGCAGCGTAGGGGGCGGGAGTTCCTACAATGAGCAGTTCTTC. It yields the protein CASSVGGGSSYNEQFF. The chain joins TRBV9 to TRBJ2-1, with TRBD2 matching over 7 bases. Germline-derived CDR1 and CDR2 are SGDLS and YYNGEE. The CDR3 has 16 residues. Losses at the gene ends were 0 bases for V and 1 base for J; bases not matched to a gene: 4.

The CDR3 DNA is TGTGCCAGCAGCCCCCGCTCGGGGAACTATGGCTACACCTTC. Translation: CASSPRSGNYGYTF. The rearrangement joins TRBV5-6 to TRBJ1-2; D not resolved. Germline V gene data show CDR1 as SGHDT and CDR2 as YYEEEE. V lost 4 bases and J 2 bases, leaving 12 bases between the germline ends. The CDR3 is made up of 14 amino acids.

V is TRBV18 and J is TRBJ1-2; D unclear. This CDR3 is built from 13 residues. Germline V CDR1 and CDR2: KGHSH, LQKENI. Trimming took off 6 bases at V and 7 bases at J, with 15 bases between the two ends. This chain's CDR3 is CASSPGTETGYTF. For the CDR3, the DNA is TGTGCCAGCTCCCCCGGTACAGAAACTGGCTACACCTTC.

The rearrangement uses TRBV29-1 and TRBJ1-1; tentative D call: TRBD1 (5 bases). V lost 6 bases and J 4 bases, leaving 12 bases between the germline ends. The CDR3 consists of 12 residues. In germline, CDR1 is SQVTM, CDR2 ANQGSEA. The CDR3 sequence: CSVASGFTEAFF. The CDR3 DNA reads as TGCAGCGTAGCTTCAGGGTTCACTGAAGCTTTCTTT.

This clone was seen just once. The V call is TRBV27, the J call TRBJ2-7; tentative D call: TRBD2 (6 bases). V was cut by 5 bases and J by 6 bases, with 14 bases left in between. The CDR3 contains 13 residues. Germline V gives CDR1 MNHEY, CDR2 SMNVEV (reference sequence). CDR3 sequence: CASSLLRGGEQYF. CDR3 in DNA: TGTGCCAGCAGTCTGTTGCGGGGAGGCGAGCAGTACTTC.